Shown below are 2 T cell receptor beta chains from a single sample sequenced in a study of control samples from healthy donors and cancer patients. Some clones are missing from TCRdb's copy, which holds only in-frame ones; the method was immunoSEQ multiplex PCR. Of about 160,000 clones listed, 92% were seen once; the top ten hold 0.55% to 0.7%. The sample was blood. The receptors here all came from a woman between 25 and 40 years old in good health.

The chain couples TRBV15 to TRBJ2-2; possible D gene TRBD2, 6 bases. V was clipped by 1 base and J by 5 bases, with 17 bases between them. This CDR3 has 17 amino acids. Per the germline V gene, CDR1 is LNHNV and CDR2 is YYDKDF (reference sequence). This CDR3 is CATSRGGGTGFTGELFF. The CDR3 DNA reads TGTGCCACCAGCAGAGGAGGAGGGACGGGTTTTACCGGGGAGCTGTTTTTT.

The J gene is TRBJ1-6, the V gene TRBV18; tentatively, D is TRBD1 (5 bases). The CDR3 loop spans 14 amino acids. V was cut by 4 bases and J by 7 bases, with 11 bases left in between. Germline V gene lookup returns CDR1 KGHSH and CDR2 LQKENI. CDR3 sequence: CASSRKGLNSPLHF. CDR3 sequence (DNA): TGTGCCAGCTCACGGAAGGGGTTGAATTCACCCCTCCACTTT.